The present T cell receptor beta chain was sequenced within a study of T cell responses to AZD1222 COVID-19 vaccine. In the case of this clone: The target antigen is unknown.

Sequenced by immunoSEQ multiplex PCR; TCRdb stores in-frame clones only, minus some. Among fewer than 120,000 clones listed, roughly 90% were seen once. Study conclusions and caveats: Baseline testing showed seropositivity in only a handful of AZD1222 recipients.

There are 14 residues in the CDR3. V was shortened by 10 bases and J by 0 bases, with 13 bases between the two germline ends. CDR1 and CDR2 from the germline V gene are SNHLY and FYNNEI. This receptor was taken from an adult who received the AZD1222 COVID-19 vaccine. Here the sequenced sample was peripheral blood, taken 28 days after the second AZD1222 dose. V gene TRBV2 combines with J gene TRBJ1-5, with unresolved D. CDR3 region: CAISGSVSNQPQHF. DNA for the CDR3: TGTGCCATCTCCGGGTCGGTTAGCAATCAGCCCCAGCATTTT.